This T cell receptor beta chain stems from a study of regulatory T cells in long-lasting Graves disease. General study findings and limits: The small sample size may have reduced accuracy.

The germline V gene has CDR1 DFQATT and CDR2 SNEGSKA (reference sequence). V lost 4 bases to trimming and J lost 7 bases; unmatched junction nucleotides: 4. The length of the CDR3 is 13 residues. Time point defined: persistent/refractory GD, antithyroid drugs over 5 years with positive TRAb. Preparation of the TCR library used RNA extracted from PBMCs. The source of the patients was an endocrinology department in Xi'an, China. To make TCR beta libraries, researchers used iRepertoire HTBI primers and Arm-PCR of CDR3 regions. Via MiXCR, TCRdb re-called the multiplex PCR reads, giving one row per CDR3 protein. The table shows 400,000 to 500,000 distinct CDR3 sequences, with roughly 20% occurring only once. In regard to this clonotype: The target antigen is unknown.

The rearrangement joins TRBV20-1 to TRBJ2-7; TRBD2 matches 13 bases. The sequences come from peripheral blood mononuclear cells (PBMCs), collected when the disease was refractory, from a patient treated with antithyroid drugs. The clonotype originates from a female donor with Graves disease. CDR3 nucleotide sequence: TGCAGTGCTATAGGACTAGCGGGAGATGAGCAGTACTTC. It translates to CSAIGLAGDEQYF.